The 2 T cell receptor beta chains reported below all come from one sample, sequenced in a study of T cells of healthy individuals. TCRdb recomputed calls from the 5' RACE reads with MiXCR, one row per CDR3 protein. There are about 96,000 distinct CDR3 sequences in the sample; approximately 15% occur only once, and 6.2% lies in the top ten. These TCRs come from a human donor in good health.

The rearrangement joins TRBV15 to TRBJ2-2; 10 bases align to TRBD2. This CDR3 region has 14 residues. With 4 bases clipped from V and 8 bases from J, the junction kept 4 bases outside the gene matches. The germline CDR1 and CDR2 sequences are LNHNV and YYDKDF (reference sequence). CDR3 DNA sequence: TGTGCCACCAGCAAACTAGCGGGGACAGGGGAGCTGTTTTTT. This codes for CATSKLAGTGELFF.

This clonotype has only a few counts. The J gene is TRBJ1-5, the V gene TRBV19; 7 positions match TRBD1. The CDR3 runs 14 residues. J lost 1 base, V lost 5 bases, and 2 bases had no gene match. Germline lookup yields CDR1 LNHDA and CDR2 SQIVND (reference sequence). DNA of the CDR3: TGTGCCAGTAGTTGGGGACAGAGCAATCAGCCCCAGCATTTT. Translation: CASSWGQSNQPQHF.